A selection of T cell receptor beta chains follows, all from one sample in a study of beta chain features in type 1 diabetes. Method: immunoSEQ multiplex PCR; TCRdb's copy keeps in-frame clones and lacks some. This sample has some 350,000 clones, with roughly 12% found just once. The source material was naive CD4+ T cells from blood. The receptors here all came from a woman in her late teens or twenties with type 1 diabetes. Both conserved end residues are part of each CDR3. The D gene is left open where the match is weak. Clone size is not always given. Where it is, it says once, few, many or a class for expanded clones.

clone_size j_call d_call v_call cdr3_nt cdr3_aa
- TRBJ2-1 - TRBV5-4 TGTGCCAGCAGCTTCGGGGGTTCCTACAATGAGCAGTTCTTC CASSFGGSYNEQFF
few TRBJ2-3 TRBD2 TRBV7-2 TGTGCCAGCAGCTTGAGGAGCGGGAGTGGAGATACGCAGTATTTT CASSLRSGSGDTQYF
few TRBJ2-2 TRBD2 TRBV29-1 TGCAGCGTTCACGGGACTAGCGGAACGAACACCGGGGAGCTGTTTTTT CSVHGTSGTNTGELFF
- TRBJ2-3 - TRBV19 TGTGCCAGCCGACAGGTCAGCACAGATACGCAGTATTTT CASRQVSTDTQYF
- TRBJ2-7 TRBD2 TRBV19 TGTGCCAGTAGTATATGGCGGGAGGGACGGTACGAGCAGTACTTC CASSIWREGRYEQYF
- TRBJ2-2 TRBD2 TRBV4-3 TGCGCCAGCAGCCAAGCGACTAGCGGGAGTGGTACCGGGGAGCTGTTTTTT CASSQATSGSGTGELFF
- TRBJ2-1 - TRBV11-2 TGTGCCAGCAGCTTAGTTCAGGGCAATGAGCAGTTCTTC CASSLVQGNEQFF
- TRBJ2-7 TRBD2 TRBV5-1 TGCGCCAGCAGCTCACTAGCGGACGCCTCCTACGAGCAGTACTTC CASSSLADASYEQYF
- TRBJ1-4 TRBD1 TRBV7-9 TGTGCCAGCAGCTTCGGGACAGGGGAACTGTTTTTT CASSFGTGELFF
- TRBJ2-7 TRBD2 TRBV9 TGTGCCAGCAGCCGCGGGAGGGAAGCCTACGAGCAGTACTTC CASSRGREAYEQYF
- TRBJ2-1 TRBD2 TRBV7-2 TGTGCCAGCAGCGGGGGGACTAGCGGGAGTGGCGAGCAGTTCTTC CASSGGTSGSGEQFF
few TRBJ2-7 - TRBV5-1 TGCGCCAGCAGCCGGACCGGGAACTACGAGCAGTACTTC CASSRTGNYEQYF
- TRBJ1-2 - TRBV7-6 TGTGCCAGCAGCTTAGCTCCGCCGGGTCCAAACTATGGCTACACCTTC CASSLAPPGPNYGYTF
- TRBJ2-2 - TRBV27 TGTGCCAGCGGTAGCGGACTTGGCACCGGGGAGCTGTTTTTT CASGSGLGTGELFF
few TRBJ2-2 - TRBV9 TGTGCCAGCAGCGTCGGGGGAGTCCTGAACACCGGGGAGCTGTTTTTT CASSVGGVLNTGELFF
few TRBJ2-1 TRBD1 TRBV28 TGTGCCAGCAGTTTACCTCCGGGGACAGGGGGCAATGAGCAGTTCTTC CASSLPPGTGGNEQFF
- TRBJ2-4 - TRBV7-2 TGTGCCAGCAGCTTAGGACAAATGCAGTACTTC CASSLGQMQYF
few TRBJ1-2 - TRBV30 TGTGCCTGGAAAGCATCGGGAAATAACTATGGCTACACCTTC CAWKASGNNYGYTF
few TRBJ2-1 - TRBV11-2 TGTGCCAGCAGCCCCTACCGTACCTCCTACAATGAGCAGTTCTTC CASSPYRTSYNEQFF
- TRBJ2-7 - TRBV30 TGTGCCTGGAGTGCCCCAGGGGCCCCCTCCTACGAGCAGTACTTC CAWSAPGAPSYEQYF
- TRBJ2-5 TRBD1 TRBV30 TGTGCCTGGCAAACAGGGGGCCCAGAGACCCAGTACTTC CAWQTGGPETQYF
few TRBJ2-5 TRBD2 TRBV6-1 TGTGCCAGCAGCCAAGCGGGAGTGAGGGAGACCCAGTACTTC CASSQAGVRETQYF
few TRBJ2-2 - TRBV5-1 TGCGCCAGCAGCTTGGGTATTAACACCGGGGAGCTGTTTTTT CASSLGINTGELFF
- TRBJ1-2 TRBD1 TRBV5-4 TGTGCCAGCAGCGCAGGAATGACAGGGGAGTATGGCTACACCTTC CASSAGMTGEYGYTF
- TRBJ2-3 TRBD2 TRBV7-3 TGTGCCAGCAGCTTAACGGGGGGGAGTGGTACAGATACGCAGTATTTT CASSLTGGSGTDTQYF
- TRBJ2-1 - TRBV7-9 TGTGCCAGCAGCTGGACAGATTCCAAATACAATGAGCAGTTCTTC CASSWTDSKYNEQFF
few TRBJ2-1 - TRBV4-1 TGCGCCAGCAGCTATAAGGGGGAGGGCCGGTTTGAGCAGTTCTTC CASSYKGEGRFEQFF
few TRBJ1-4 - TRBV4-3 TGCGCCAGCAGCCAAGTGGCGAATGGGGGCCGAGAAAAACTGTTTTTT CASSQVANGGREKLFF
few TRBJ2-4 TRBD1 TRBV19 TGTGCCAGTAGTATATGGGGACAGGGCTCAAACATTCAGTACTTC CASSIWGQGSNIQYF
- TRBJ1-1 - TRBV30 TGTGCCTGGAGTGCCATACAGCTAGAAGCTTTCTTT CAWSAIQLEAFF
few TRBJ2-7 TRBD1 TRBV19 TGTGCCAGTGGACAGGGGTCCGGCGAGCAGTACTTC CASGQGSGEQYF
few TRBJ2-5 TRBD1 TRBV13 TGTGCCAGCAGCTACGACTCAGGGGGCGAGGGGGAGACCCAGTACTTC CASSYDSGGEGETQYF
- TRBJ2-1 TRBD1 TRBV19 TGTGCCAGTAGTATGCGGCACAGGGGGCAAGGGAACAATGAGCAGTTCTTC CASSMRHRGQGNNEQFF
- TRBJ2-3 - TRBV18 TGTGCCAGCTCACGAAATTCAGGGGCGCCAGATACGCAGTATTTT CASSRNSGAPDTQYF
- TRBJ1-4 - TRBV6-1 TGTGCCAGTCAGGGGAAGACTAATGAAAAACTGTTTTTT CASQGKTNEKLFF
- TRBJ2-7 - TRBV15 TGTGCCACCAGCAGAGGAGGGCGGGACTCCTACGAGCAGTACTTC CATSRGGRDSYEQYF
few TRBJ1-5 TRBD1 TRBV5-1 TGCGCCAGCAGCTTGGGGACAGGGAACAATCAGCCCCAGCATTTT CASSLGTGNNQPQHF
- TRBJ2-3 TRBD1 TRBV29-1 TGCAGCGTTGTCCGGCAGGGGGCGCGTGATACGCAGTATTTT CSVVRQGARDTQYF
few TRBJ2-1 TRBD2 TRBV19 TGTGCCAGTAGTACGGCACGGACTAGAACTGAGCAGTTCTTC CASSTARTRTEQFF
few TRBJ2-3 - TRBV25-1 TGTGCCAGCAGTGAAGATTTCCGGGGTTACACAGATACGCAGTATTTT CASSEDFRGYTDTQYF
- TRBJ2-2 TRBD2 TRBV5-4 TGTGCCAGCAGCTTCCGGGAGGGCCGGACCGGGGAGCTGTTTTTT CASSFREGRTGELFF
few TRBJ2-3 - TRBV11-3 TGTGCCAGCAGCTTCCGAGCGTGGAGCACAGATACGCAGTATTTT CASSFRAWSTDTQYF
- TRBJ2-7 TRBD2 TRBV19 TGTGCCAGTAGCCCCCCTCTGAGCGGGAGAGCCTACGAGCAGTACTTC CASSPPLSGRAYEQYF
- TRBJ2-2 - TRBV30 TGTGCCTGGAGGGTGAGCAGACTATCCGGCACTGGGGAGCTGTTTTTT CAWRVSRLSGTGELFF
- TRBJ2-2 - TRBV30 TGTGCCTGGGACGACCAGGGGCGCGGGGAGCTGTTTTTT CAWDDQGRGELFF
- TRBJ2-4 TRBD2 TRBV30 TGTGCCTGGAGTCCCGGCGGGGGGGCCAAAAACATTCAGTACTTC CAWSPGGGAKNIQYF
few TRBJ2-4 TRBD1 TRBV7-9 TGTGCCAGCAGCAAGAAGGACAGGGGGATTGGGATTGCCAAAAACATTCAGTACTTC CASSKKDRGIGIAKNIQYF
- TRBJ2-4 - TRBV28 TGTGCCAGCAGTGGTTTGCGTTCTGGGCAGCAGGCTTACCGAGCCAAAAACATTCAGTACTTC CASSGLRSGQQAYRAKNIQYF
- TRBJ2-3 TRBD2 TRBV7-2 TGTGCCAGCAGCCCAAGGTGGCTAGCGGGAGGGCAGGATACGCAGTATTTT CASSPRWLAGGQDTQYF
- TRBJ2-5 - TRBV30 TGTGCCTGGAGTGTTAGCCTTTTTCGGACAAGCCAAGAGACCCAGTACTTC CAWSVSLFRTSQETQYF
- TRBJ2-5 TRBD2 TRBV7-9 TGTGCCAGCAGCTTATCGGTAGCGGGAGGTGAGACCCAGTACTTC CASSLSVAGGETQYF
few TRBJ2-5 - TRBV5-1 TGCGCCAGCAGCTTGCCGGGATCTGAGACCCAGTACTTC CASSLPGSETQYF
few TRBJ2-1 TRBD2 TRBV4-3 TGCGCCAGCAGCCGGTCAGCGGGAGGGGTCAATGAGCAGTTCTTC CASSRSAGGVNEQFF